This TCR beta chain was obtained from a study of radiotherapy plus CTLA-4 blockade in lung cancer. Generated by immunoSEQ multiplex PCR, the TCRdb table keeps only in-frame clones and is missing some. The sample consists of around 45,000 clones, 70% to 80% of them appearing once. Ipilimumab-mediated CTLA-4 blockade plus focal radiation was given to patients having chemo-refractory metastatic non-small-cell lung cancer. The source was peripheral blood, collected from a patient treated with radiotherapy plus ipilimumab. The receptor was derived from a human donor with non-small cell lung cancer who had stable disease on radiotherapy plus ipilimumab.

The CDR3 DNA follows: TGTGCCAGCTCACCAAACGAGGTTGATGGCTACACCTTC. It codes for CASSPNEVDGYTF. The J gene is TRBJ1-2, the V gene TRBV18; D remains unclear. The CDR3 is 13 amino acids. Trimming removed 2 bases from V and 6 bases from J, with 10 bases in between. CDR1 is KGHSH, CDR2 LQKENI, per germline. The variable domain in full, completed from reference TRBV18 and TRBJ1-2, reads NAGVMQNPRHLVRRRGQEARLRCSPMKGHSHVYWYRQLPEEGLKFMVYLQKENIIDESGMPKERFSAEFPKEGPSILRIQQVVRGDSAAYFCASSPNEVDGYTFGSGTRLTVV.